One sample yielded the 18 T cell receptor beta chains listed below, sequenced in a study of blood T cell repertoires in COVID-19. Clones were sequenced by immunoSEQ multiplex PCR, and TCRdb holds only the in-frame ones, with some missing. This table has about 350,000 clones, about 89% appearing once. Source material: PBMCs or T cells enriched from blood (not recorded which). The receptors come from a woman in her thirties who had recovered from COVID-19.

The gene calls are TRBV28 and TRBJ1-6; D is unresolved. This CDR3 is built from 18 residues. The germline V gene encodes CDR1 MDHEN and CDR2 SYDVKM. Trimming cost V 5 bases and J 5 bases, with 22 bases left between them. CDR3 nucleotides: TGTGCCAGCAGTCCGGGCGGGGAAGCGATAGGAGATAATTCACCCCTCCACTTT. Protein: CASSPGGEAIGDNSPLHF.

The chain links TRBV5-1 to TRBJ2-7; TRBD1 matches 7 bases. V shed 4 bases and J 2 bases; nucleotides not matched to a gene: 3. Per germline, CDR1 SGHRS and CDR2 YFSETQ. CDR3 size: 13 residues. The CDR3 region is CASSPGQPYEQYF. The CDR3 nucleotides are TGCGCCAGCAGCCCGGGACAGCCCTACGAGCAGTACTTC.

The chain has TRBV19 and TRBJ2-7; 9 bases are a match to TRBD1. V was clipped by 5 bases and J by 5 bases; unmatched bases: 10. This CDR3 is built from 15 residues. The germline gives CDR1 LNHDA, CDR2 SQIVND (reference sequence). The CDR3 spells CASSRTGGSGNEQYF. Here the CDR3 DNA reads TGTGCCAGTAGTCGAACAGGGGGCAGTGGTAACGAGCAGTACTTC.

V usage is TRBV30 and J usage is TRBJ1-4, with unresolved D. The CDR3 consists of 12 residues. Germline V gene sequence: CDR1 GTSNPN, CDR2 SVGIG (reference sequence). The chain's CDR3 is CGERPRFEKLFF. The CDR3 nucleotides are TGTGGAGAGAGGCCTCGGTTTGAAAAACTGTTTTTT.

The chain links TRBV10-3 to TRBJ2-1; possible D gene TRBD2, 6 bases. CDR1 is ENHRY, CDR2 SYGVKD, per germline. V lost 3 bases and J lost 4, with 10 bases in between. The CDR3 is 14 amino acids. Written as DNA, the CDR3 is TGTGCCATCAGTGACGGTGGGGGGTACAATGAGCAGTTCTTC. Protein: CAISDGGGYNEQFF.

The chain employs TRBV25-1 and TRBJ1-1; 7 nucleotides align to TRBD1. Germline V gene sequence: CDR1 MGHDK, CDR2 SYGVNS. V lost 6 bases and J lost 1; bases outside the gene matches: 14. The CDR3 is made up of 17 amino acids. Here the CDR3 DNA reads TGTGCCAGCAGCCCTCGGTCGCGACAGGGAGGGAACACTGAAGCTTTCTTT. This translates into CASSPRSRQGGNTEAFF. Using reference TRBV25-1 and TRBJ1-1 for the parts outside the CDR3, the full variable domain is EADIYQTPRYLVIGTGKKITLECSQTMGHDKMYWYQQDPGMELHLIHYSYGVNSTEKGDLSSESTVSRIRTEHFPLTLESARPSHTSQYLCASSPRSRQGGNTEAFFGQGTRLTVV.

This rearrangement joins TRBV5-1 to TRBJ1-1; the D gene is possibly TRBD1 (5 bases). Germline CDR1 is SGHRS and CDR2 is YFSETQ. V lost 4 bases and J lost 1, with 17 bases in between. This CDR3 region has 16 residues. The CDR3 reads CASSPGGWTTNTEAFF. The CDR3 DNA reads TGCGCCAGCAGCCCTGGTGGATGGACAACGAACACTGAAGCTTTCTTT.

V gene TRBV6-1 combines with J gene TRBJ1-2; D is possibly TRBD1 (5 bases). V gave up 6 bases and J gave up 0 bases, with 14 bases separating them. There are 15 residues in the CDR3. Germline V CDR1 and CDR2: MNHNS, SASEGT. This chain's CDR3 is CASSLTENPNYGYTF. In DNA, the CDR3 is TGTGCCAGCAGCCTGACAGAGAACCCTAACTATGGCTACACCTTC.

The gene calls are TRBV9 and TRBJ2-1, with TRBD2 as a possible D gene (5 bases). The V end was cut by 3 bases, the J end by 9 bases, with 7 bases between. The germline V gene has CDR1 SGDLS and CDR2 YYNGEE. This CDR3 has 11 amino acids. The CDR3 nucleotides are TGTGCCAGCAGCGATAGCGTTGAGCAGTTCTTC. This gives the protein CASSDSVEQFF. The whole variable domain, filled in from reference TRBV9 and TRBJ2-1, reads DSGVTQTPKHLITATGQRVTLRCSPRSGDLSVYWYQQSLDQGLQFLIQYYNGEERAKGNILERFSAQQFPDLHSELNLSSLELGDSALYFCASSDSVEQFFGPGTRLTVL.

The CDR3 nucleotides read TGTGCCAGCAGCCAAGCGGGGGTTCGCTATGGCTACACCTTC. Residues: CASSQAGVRYGYTF. The chain joins TRBV3-1 (or the pseudogene TRBV3-2) to TRBJ1-2; a weak D match, TRBD1 (5 bases). Trimming stripped 1 base from V and 4 bases from J, with 10 bases between. The germline gives CDR1 LGHDT, CDR2 YNNKEL (reference sequence). This CDR3 comprises 14 residues.

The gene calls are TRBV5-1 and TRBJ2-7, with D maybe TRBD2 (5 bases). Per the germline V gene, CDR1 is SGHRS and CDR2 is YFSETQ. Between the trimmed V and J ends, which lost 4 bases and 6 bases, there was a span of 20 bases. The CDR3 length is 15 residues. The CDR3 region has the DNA TGCGCCAGCAGCCTCTACAACACCGGAGGAGGCGAGCAGTACTTC. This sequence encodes CASSLYNTGGGEQYF.

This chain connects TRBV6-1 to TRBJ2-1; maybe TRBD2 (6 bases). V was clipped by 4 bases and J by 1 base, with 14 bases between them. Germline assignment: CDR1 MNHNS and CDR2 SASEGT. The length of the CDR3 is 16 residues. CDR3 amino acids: CASSAAGTRSYNEQFF. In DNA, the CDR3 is TGTGCCAGCAGTGCTGCCGGGACTCGGTCCTACAATGAGCAGTTCTTC.

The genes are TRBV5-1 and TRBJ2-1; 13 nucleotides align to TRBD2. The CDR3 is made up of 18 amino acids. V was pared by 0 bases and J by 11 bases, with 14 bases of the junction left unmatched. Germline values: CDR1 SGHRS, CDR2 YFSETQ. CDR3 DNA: TGCGCCAGCAGCTTGGCCGGGACAGTTAGACTAGCGGGGGGCCAGCAGTTCTTC. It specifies CASSLAGTVRLAGGQQFF.

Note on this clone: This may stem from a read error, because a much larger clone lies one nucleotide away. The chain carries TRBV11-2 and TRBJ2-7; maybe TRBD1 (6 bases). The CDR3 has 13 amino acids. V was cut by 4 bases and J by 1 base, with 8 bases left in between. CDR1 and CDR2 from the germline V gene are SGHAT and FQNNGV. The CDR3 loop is CASSSGQSYEQYF. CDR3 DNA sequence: TGTGCCAGCAGCTCCGGACAGTCCTACGAGCAGTACTTC.

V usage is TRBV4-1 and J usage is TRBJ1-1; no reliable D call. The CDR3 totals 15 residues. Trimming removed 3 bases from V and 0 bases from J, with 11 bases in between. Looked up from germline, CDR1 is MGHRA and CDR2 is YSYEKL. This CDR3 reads CASSHRTDMNTEAFF. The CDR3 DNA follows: TGCGCCAGCAGCCATAGAACTGATATGAACACTGAAGCTTTCTTT.

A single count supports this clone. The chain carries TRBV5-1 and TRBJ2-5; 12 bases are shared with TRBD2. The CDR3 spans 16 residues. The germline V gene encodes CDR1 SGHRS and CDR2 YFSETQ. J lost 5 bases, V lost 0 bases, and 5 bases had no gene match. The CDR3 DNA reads TGCGCCAGCAGCTTGGGGCTAGCGGGGGGGCTGGAGACCCAGTACTTC. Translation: CASSLGLAGGLETQYF.

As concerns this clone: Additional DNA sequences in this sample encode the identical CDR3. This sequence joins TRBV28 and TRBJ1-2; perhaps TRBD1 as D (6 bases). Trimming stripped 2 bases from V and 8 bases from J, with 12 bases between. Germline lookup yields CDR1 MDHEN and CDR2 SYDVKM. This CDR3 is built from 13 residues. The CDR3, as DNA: TGTGCCAGCAGTTTAGGGGGAGGGGGGGGCTACACCTTC. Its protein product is CASSLGGGGGYTF.

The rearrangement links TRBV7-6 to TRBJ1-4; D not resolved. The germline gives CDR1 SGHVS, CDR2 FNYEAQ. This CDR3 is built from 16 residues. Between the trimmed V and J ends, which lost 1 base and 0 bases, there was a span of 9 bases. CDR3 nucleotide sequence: TGTGCCAGCAGCTTAGGAAGCCAGGCAACTAATGAAAAACTGTTTTTT. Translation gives CASSLGSQATNEKLFF.